This T cell receptor beta chain was captured by sequencing in a study of blood T cells in healthy people across ages. Combining a sample-barcoded 5' primer with a J-beta primer mix, a second PCR ran for about 6 to 11 cycles. TCRdb re-called the 5' RACE reads with MiXCR, one entry per CDR3 protein. The sample consists of roughly 900,000 distinct CDR3 sequences, around 49% of them appearing once. Regarding this clonotype: Its specificity is not known.

Trimming stripped 4 bases from V and 8 bases from J, with 8 bases between. The CDR3 is 10 amino acids. Germline CDR1 reads SQVTM; CDR2 reads ANQGSEA. Whole-study results and caveats: Older age went with lower TCR beta diversity per million T cells, in a roughly linear way.

What was sequenced was blood. The clonotype comes from a man younger than 40 in good health. This sequence joins TRBV29-1 and TRBJ1-1, with D maybe TRBD1 (5 bases). CDR3 amino acids: CSVVWGEAFF. The CDR3 DNA reads TGCAGCGTTGTGTGGGGGGAAGCTTTCTTT.